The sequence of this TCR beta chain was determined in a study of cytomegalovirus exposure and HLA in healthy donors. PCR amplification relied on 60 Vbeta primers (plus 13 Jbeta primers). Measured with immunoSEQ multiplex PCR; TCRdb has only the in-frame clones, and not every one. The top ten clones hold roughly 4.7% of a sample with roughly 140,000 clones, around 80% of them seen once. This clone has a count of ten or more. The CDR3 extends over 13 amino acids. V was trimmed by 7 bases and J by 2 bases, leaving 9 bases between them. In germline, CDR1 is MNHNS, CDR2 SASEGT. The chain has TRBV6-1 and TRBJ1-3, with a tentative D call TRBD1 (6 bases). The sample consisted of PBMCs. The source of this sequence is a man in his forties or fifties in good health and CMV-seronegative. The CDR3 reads CASKYRAGNTIYF. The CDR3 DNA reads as TGTGCCAGCAAGTACAGGGCTGGAAACACCATATATTTT.